The source of this T cell receptor beta chain is a study of cytomegalovirus exposure and HLA in healthy donors. Study conclusions and caveats: The investigators catalogued 150 or so TCR beta chains as cytomegalovirus-associated. Among TCR sequences, most were rare, though some public TCRs appeared in many donors.

This clone has only one observation. The antigen remains unidentified. Assay used: immunoSEQ multiplex PCR; TCRdb lists only in-frame clones, some missing. Among around 250,000 clones listed, 90% were seen once. Trimming took 5 bases from V and 2 from J; bases not matched to a gene: 6. The CDR3 sequence is 15 residues long. Germline V gives CDR1 MNHEY, CDR2 SMNVEV (reference sequence). The sequence came from a young woman in good health and CMV-seronegative. The V call is TRBV27, the J call TRBJ2-7; 10 bases are a match to TRBD2. What was sequenced was PBMCs. CDR3 nucleotide sequence: TGTGCCAGCAGTCTGAGGCTAGCGGGAGCCTACGAGCAGTACTTC. Its protein is CASSLRLAGAYEQYF.